This record looks at one TCR beta chain sequence and its context. Its cognate antigen is unknown. The CDR3 is made up of 15 amino acids. Germline V gene sequence: CDR1 SQVTM, CDR2 ANQGSEA. Trimming shortened V by 6 bases and J by 3 bases, and 20 bases separated the two germline ends. This specimen belongs to a study of CD8+ T cells in alopecia areata. Study at large: Treated patients took oral tofacitinib at 5 to 10 mg twice daily. It was 6 to 18 months of tofacitinib, and then there were 6 months off drug.

cDNA prepared by RNA extraction and subsequent reverse transcription served as the template for sequencing. The table came from immunoSEQ multiplex PCR; TCRdb's copy has only in-frame clones and leaves some out. The sample carries around 120,000 clones, roughly two fifths recorded once. Overall study findings and caveats: TCRs were shared less clearly across patients than in mice, possibly for HLA-related reasons.

Samples from alopecia areata patients were lesional scalp punch biopsies and peripheral blood. The sequencing input was CD4+ T cells sorted from blood. This rearrangement joins TRBV29-1 to TRBJ1-2; perhaps TRBD1 as D (6 bases). The receptor was isolated from a human donor with alopecia areata. The CDR3 nucleotides are TGCAGCGTCCTAAGGGGGGGGACTTCTTACTATGGCTACACCTTC. It yields the protein CSVLRGGTSYYGYTF.